Each of the 20 T cell receptor beta chains below was sequenced from the same sample in a study of cytomegalovirus exposure and HLA in healthy donors. Repertoires were generated with immunoSEQ multiplex PCR, while TCRdb's copy carries only in-frame clones and drops some. The table includes 120,000 or so clones, around 90% detected once. Sequenced input: PBMCs. The receptor source for this set is a woman under 30 in good health and CMV-seronegative.

The chain couples TRBV7-3 to TRBJ2-5; D possibly corresponds to TRBD1 (5 bases). Germline assignment: CDR1 SGHTA and CDR2 FQGTGA. The CDR3 length is 14 residues. The germline V and J ends were trimmed by 5 bases and 0 bases, with 10 bases remaining between them. The CDR3 protein is CASSTSGNQETQYF. CDR3 sequence (DNA): TGTGCCAGCAGCACCTCAGGGAACCAAGAGACCCAGTACTTC.

This chain connects TRBV11-2 to TRBJ2-3; 10 bases line up with TRBD2. The germline CDR1 and CDR2 sequences are SGHAT and FQNNGV. The CDR3 is 17 amino acids. After removal of 5 bases from V and 8 bases from J, the junction contained 16 bases not matched to a gene. The CDR3 loop reads CASSPEREGLRLVTQYF. The DNA of the CDR3 is TGTGCCAGCAGCCCAGAGCGGGAGGGCCTGCGGTTAGTTACGCAGTATTTT.

This clone was observed a few times. J is TRBJ2-5 and V is TRBV11-1; possible D gene TRBD2, 7 bases. V lost 2 bases, J lost 5 bases, and 15 bases lay in between. The CDR3 consists of 15 residues. Germline V gene lookup returns CDR1 SGHAT and CDR2 FQDESV (reference sequence). For the CDR3, the DNA is TGTGCCAGCAGCTTATCGCGGGGGCGAGGGGAGACCCAGTACTTC. It yields the protein CASSLSRGRGETQYF.

The chain employs TRBV5-1 and TRBJ1-2; the match to TRBD1 covers 8 bases. V lost 3 bases and J lost 3; bases outside the gene matches: 4. CDR3 length equals 14 residues. Looked up from germline, CDR1 is SGHRS and CDR2 is YFSETQ. CDR3 loop: CASSSGQADYGYTF. The DNA of the CDR3 is TGCGCCAGCAGCTCGGGACAGGCGGACTATGGCTACACCTTC.

The chain employs TRBV15 and TRBJ2-6; TRBD1 aligns across 8 bases. This CDR3 region has 18 residues. Germline CDR1 is LNHNV and CDR2 is YYDKDF (reference sequence). Unmatched junction bases numbered 11, after V lost 3 bases and J lost 4 bases. The DNA for the CDR3 is TGTGCCACCAGCAGCCGGGGACAGGCTTCAAGAGGGGCCAACGTCCTGACTTTC. It translates to CATSSRGQASRGANVLTF.

The gene calls are TRBV29-1 and TRBJ2-7; 9 positions agree with TRBD2. Germline V lookup: CDR1 SQVTM, CDR2 ANQGSEA. This CDR3 is 15 amino acids long. Trimming cost V 6 bases and J 5 bases; bases outside gene matches: 14. This CDR3 reads CSVGRGSGGRNEQYF. CDR3 bases: TGCAGCGTGGGGAGGGGTAGCGGGGGTCGGAACGAGCAGTACTTC.

This clone came up once. The chain is built from TRBV7-2 and TRBJ2-7; 8 bases are shared with TRBD1. The CDR3 is made up of 15 amino acids. J was trimmed by 2 bases and V by 5 bases; bases with no gene match: 8. Looked up from germline, CDR1 is SGHTA and CDR2 is FQGNSA. The CDR3 loop is CASSIGTGAAYEQYF. The DNA for the CDR3 is TGTGCCAGCAGCATCGGGACAGGCGCCGCCTACGAGCAGTACTTC. Full variable domain (remainder filled in from reference TRBV7-2 and TRBJ2-7): GAGVSQSPSNKVTEKGKDVELRCDPISGHTALYWYRQSLGQGLEFLIYFQGNSAPDKSGLPSDRFSAERTGGSVSTLTIQRTQQEDSAVYLCASSIGTGAAYEQYFGPGTRLTVT.

The V and J genes are TRBV18 and TRBJ1-1; possible D gene TRBD1, 5 bases. Germline V gives CDR1 KGHSH, CDR2 LQKENI. CDR3 length: 17 residues. V was trimmed by 1 base and J by 5 bases, leaving 20 bases between them. The CDR3 sequence: CASSPQKHRKTATEAFF. The CDR3 DNA reads TGTGCCAGCTCACCACAGAAACACCGGAAGACAGCAACTGAAGCTTTCTTT. The entire variable domain, with the rest obtained from reference TRBV18 and TRBJ1-1, is as follows: NAGVMQNPRHLVRRRGQEARLRCSPMKGHSHVYWYRQLPEEGLKFMVYLQKENIIDESGMPKERFSAEFPKEGPSILRIQQVVRGDSAAYFCASSPQKHRKTATEAFFGQGTRLTVV.

The chain is built from TRBV30 and TRBJ1-1, with TRBD1 as a possible D gene (5 bases). The germline CDR1 and CDR2 sequences are GTSNPN and SVGIG (reference sequence). CDR3 size: 13 residues. V was trimmed by 0 bases and J by 6 bases, leaving 11 bases between them. CDR3 region: CAWSVNTGAEAFF. CDR3 DNA: TGTGCCTGGAGTGTTAATACGGGGGCTGAAGCTTTCTTT.

This sequence joins TRBV7-3 and TRBJ2-2; D possibly corresponds to TRBD2 (5 bases). V lost 5 bases and J 2 bases, leaving 18 bases between the germline ends. The CDR3 sequence is 17 residues long. CDR1 is SGHTA, CDR2 FQGTGA, per germline. This chain's CDR3 is CASSPRFKTKNTGELFF. The CDR3 coding sequence is TGTGCCAGCAGCCCTAGATTCAAGACTAAAAACACCGGGGAGCTGTTTTTT.

The chain couples TRBV5-4 to TRBJ2-1, with D unresolved. Deletions cut 3 bases from V and 10 bases from J, with 8 bases between. Germline V gene sequence: CDR1 SGHNT, CDR2 YYREEE (reference sequence). This CDR3 region has 11 residues. DNA of the CDR3: TGTGCCAGCAGCTCTGGCCCGGAGCAGTTCTTC. This sequence encodes CASSSGPEQFF.

This rearrangement joins TRBV7-2 to TRBJ2-7; D not certain. CDR3 length equals 11 residues. Germline CDR1 reads SGHTA; CDR2 reads FQGNSA. V gave up 1 base and J gave up 7 bases, with 5 bases separating them. For the CDR3, the DNA is TGTGCCAGCAGCTTAGTGACAGAGCAGTACTTC. This translates into CASSLVTEQYF. Full variable domain (remainder filled in from reference TRBV7-2 and TRBJ2-7): GAGVSQSPSNKVTEKGKDVELRCDPISGHTALYWYRQSLGQGLEFLIYFQGNSAPDKSGLPSDRFSAERTGGSVSTLTIQRTQQEDSAVYLCASSLVTEQYFGPGTRLTVT.

The chain is built from TRBV6-1 and TRBJ1-5, with no clear D. V lost 4 bases and J lost 1, with 14 bases in between. Germline loops: CDR1 MNHNS, CDR2 SASEGT. This CDR3 region has 16 residues. The CDR3 region has the DNA TGTGCCAGCAGTGTAACGGGGAGTCAAAGCAATCAGCCCCAGCATTTT. Translating it yields CASSVTGSQSNQPQHF.

The chain employs TRBV27 and TRBJ1-2, with D possibly being TRBD1 (5 bases). Germline V gene data show CDR1 as MNHEY and CDR2 as SMNVEV (reference sequence). V shed 2 bases and J shed 4 bases, with 17 bases lying between them. The CDR3 covers 16 residues. The CDR3 nucleotides are TGTGCCAGCAGTTTAGCGGCGGAGGGGCGCCGCTATGGCTACACCTTC. Protein sequence: CASSLAAEGRRYGYTF.

V gene TRBV2 combines with J gene TRBJ2-7, with TRBD2 identical over 11 bases. This CDR3 spans 13 amino acids. V trimming: 7 bases; J trimming: 10 bases; junction bases outside the gene matches: 9. CDR1 is SNHLY, CDR2 FYNNEI, per germline. The CDR3 loop is CASTGTSGIRQYF. CDR3 nucleotide sequence: TGTGCCAGCACCGGGACTAGCGGTATAAGACAGTACTTC.

There are a few counts of this clone. The chain is built from TRBV6-5 and TRBJ1-2; 8 bases align to TRBD1. CDR1 is MNHEY and CDR2 is SVGAGI in the germline V gene. The junction had 10 bases not matched to a gene; V was cut back by 3 bases and J by 7 bases. CDR3 size: 15 residues. CDR3 sequence: CASSYFPDRGSGYTF. The CDR3 DNA follows: TGTGCCAGCAGTTATTTCCCCGACAGGGGAAGTGGCTACACCTTC.

The rearrangement links TRBV6-1 to TRBJ1-1; TRBD1 is a possible D gene (6 bases). Germline CDR1 is MNHNS and CDR2 is SASEGT. V dropped 5 bases and J dropped 1 base, with 14 bases sitting between them. The CDR3 length is 15 residues. CDR3 coding DNA: TGTGCCAGCAGTCTAACAGGGACCGGGAACACTGAAGCTTTCTTT. The encoded protein is CASSLTGTGNTEAFF.

The chain employs TRBV30 and TRBJ2-7; TRBD1 is a possible D gene (5 bases). The CDR3 has 15 amino acids. Trimming left V 0 bases short and J 1 base short, with 13 bases between. The germline V gene encodes CDR1 GTSNPN and CDR2 SVGIG (reference sequence). CDR3 region: CAWSVGAALSYEQYF. Here the CDR3 DNA reads TGTGCCTGGAGTGTTGGGGCAGCTTTATCCTACGAGCAGTACTTC.

The chain couples TRBV27 to TRBJ1-4; a possible D gene is TRBD1 (6 bases). V gave up 6 bases and J gave up 4 bases, with 12 bases separating them. The germline CDR1 and CDR2 sequences are MNHEY and SMNVEV (reference sequence). The CDR3 totals 14 residues. CDR3 nucleotide sequence: TGTGCCAGCAGGAGGGGGGGTCTTAATGAAAAACTGTTTTTT. Translated: CASRRGGLNEKLFF.

This rearrangement joins TRBV30 to TRBJ1-4; 11 nucleotides agree with TRBD1. CDR3 length equals 15 residues. V was clipped by 4 bases and J by 8 bases; unmatched bases: 9. Germline CDR1 and CDR2: GTSNPN and SVGIG (reference sequence). The CDR3 protein is CAWTSGTGGREKLFF. The DNA for the CDR3 is TGTGCCTGGACCTCGGGGACAGGGGGTCGAGAAAAACTGTTTTTT.